A selection of T cell receptor beta chains follows, all from one sample in a study of early T cells in non-severe SARS-CoV-2 infection. TCRdb reanalysed the 5' RACE reads using MiXCR and keeps one entry per CDR3 protein. Of some 21,000 distinct CDR3 sequences in the sample, about 4% were seen once. Material: whole blood. The receptors were sampled from an adult who was a healthcare worker with PCR-confirmed SARS-CoV-2 infection or an uninfected control (not recorded which). Each CDR3 is given with its conserved first and last residue. D genes are given only for firm matches. Some rows mark clone size as missing; the rest say once, few, many or name a class of expanded clone.

D: TRBD1
size: many
V: TRBV10-1
J: TRBJ1-5
CDR3: CASSEGSGGQPQHF
DNA: TGCGCCAGCAGTGAGGGGTCAGGGGGTCAGCCCCAGCATTTT

D: .
size: .
V: TRBV30
J: TRBJ1-5
CDR3: CAWSVRAGQPQHF
DNA: TGTGCCTGGAGTGTACGGGCGGGTCAGCCCCAGCATTTT

D: .
size: many
V: TRBV3-1
J: TRBJ1-2
CDR3: CASSHGRQGPQLNGYTF
DNA: TGTGCCAGCAGCCACGGACGCCAGGGGCCCCAACTCAATGGCTACACCTTC

D: TRBD1
size: many
V: TRBV6-5
J: TRBJ2-5
CDR3: CASSYDRAETQYF
DNA: TGTGCCAGCAGTTACGACAGGGCAGAGACCCAGTACTTC

D: .
size: many
V: TRBV6-5
J: TRBJ2-2
CDR3: CASSLILSSGELFF
DNA: TGTGCCAGCAGTTTGATATTGAGTTCGGGGGAGCTGTTTTTT

D: .
size: many
V: TRBV7-2
J: TRBJ1-6
CDR3: CASSLSRTGRLALNSPLHF
DNA: TGTGCCAGCAGCTTAAGTAGAACAGGACGGTTAGCCCTTAATTCACCCCTCCACTTT

D: .
size: many
V: TRBV19
J: TRBJ2-4
CDR3: CASSIPGSKNIQYF
DNA: TGTGCCAGTAGTATACCGGGGTCCAAAAACATTCAGTACTTC

D: TRBD2
size: many
V: TRBV6-5
J: TRBJ2-3
CDR3: CASSTAGRDGTDTQYF
DNA: TGTGCCAGCAGTACCGCAGGGAGGGATGGCACAGATACGCAGTATTTT

D: .
size: many
V: TRBV4-3
J: TRBJ1-3
CDR3: CASSQGSDRLLDTIYF
DNA: TGCGCCAGCAGCCAAGGATCAGACAGGTTGCTTGACACCATATATTTT

D: .
size: many
V: TRBV6-1
J: TRBJ2-5
CDR3: CASKKDRPRGETQYF
DNA: TGTGCCAGCAAGAAGGACAGACCTAGAGGCGAGACCCAGTACTTC

D: .
size: .
V: TRBV30
J: TRBJ2-3
CDR3: CAWSGDFTDTQYF
DNA: TGTGCCTGGAGCGGGGACTTCACAGATACGCAGTATTTT

D: .
size: many
V: TRBV6-2/TRBV6-3
J: TRBJ1-1
CDR3: CASSYWAGEKNTEAFF
DNA: TGTGCCAGCAGTTACTGGGCAGGGGAAAAGAACACTGAAGCTTTCTTT

D: .
size: many
V: TRBV4-3
J: TRBJ2-1
CDR3: CASSHARGEQFF
DNA: TGCGCCAGCAGCCACGCCCGGGGTGAGCAGTTCTTC

D: .
size: many
V: TRBV7-6
J: TRBJ2-3
CDR3: CASSSLVTDTQYF
DNA: TGTGCCAGCAGCTCCCTTGTTACCGATACGCAGTATTTT

D: .
size: many
V: TRBV5-5
J: TRBJ2-3
CDR3: CASSLTILDRSTDTQYF
DNA: TGTGCCAGCAGCTTAACAATCCTCGACAGGAGCACAGATACGCAGTATTTT

D: TRBD1
size: many
V: TRBV7-9
J: TRBJ2-7
CDR3: CASSPGDRSYEQYF
DNA: TGTGCCAGCAGCCCCGGGGACAGGAGCTACGAGCAGTACTTC

D: .
size: many
V: TRBV18
J: TRBJ2-5
CDR3: CASSLLQETQYF
DNA: TGTGCCAGCTCATTATTACAAGAGACCCAGTACTTC

D: .
size: medium-sized
V: TRBV19
J: TRBJ1-2
CDR3: CATRDGTYGYTF
DNA: TGTGCCACCCGGGACGGAACCTATGGCTACACCTTC

D: .
size: many
V: TRBV11-2
J: TRBJ1-3
CDR3: CASSLAGLSGNTIYF
DNA: TGTGCCAGCAGCTTAGCAGGGCTGTCTGGAAACACCATATATTTT

D: .
size: many
V: TRBV5-1
J: TRBJ1-6
CDR3: CASSLGQNNSPLHF
DNA: TGCGCCAGCAGCCTGGGACAAAATAATTCACCCCTCCACTTT

D: TRBD1
size: many
V: TRBV4-2
J: TRBJ1-1
CDR3: CASSGTGSHTEAFF
DNA: TGTGCCAGCAGCGGGACAGGGTCTCACACTGAAGCTTTCTTT

D: TRBD2
size: many
V: TRBV5-1
J: TRBJ2-1
CDR3: CASSVGLASSYNEQFF
DNA: TGCGCCAGCAGCGTGGGACTAGCGAGCTCCTACAATGAGCAGTTCTTC

D: .
size: many
V: TRBV12-3/TRBV12-4
J: TRBJ1-1
CDR3: CASQKRFLWTEAFF
DNA: TGTGCCAGCCAGAAACGGTTTCTCTGGACTGAAGCTTTCTTT

D: .
size: many
V: TRBV6-2/TRBV6-3
J: TRBJ1-5
CDR3: CASSYSGYSNQPQHF
DNA: TGTGCCAGCAGTTACTCGGGATATAGCAATCAGCCCCAGCATTTT

D: .
size: many
V: TRBV10-3
J: TRBJ2-5
CDR3: CAIGIKETQYF
DNA: TGTGCCATCGGGATAAAAGAGACCCAGTACTTC

D: .
size: medium-sized
V: TRBV6-5
J: TRBJ1-2
CDR3: CASSFPRAGGFGYTF
DNA: TGTGCCAGCAGTTTCCCACGTGCGGGGGGGTTTGGCTACACCTTC

D: TRBD1
size: many
V: TRBV12-5
J: TRBJ2-3
CDR3: CASGLRTGQADTQYF
DNA: TGTGCTAGTGGTTTGAGGACAGGGCAGGCCGATACGCAGTATTTT

D: TRBD2
size: .
V: TRBV6-5
J: TRBJ2-6
CDR3: CASSYSPGGSGANVLTF
DNA: TGTGCCAGCAGTTACTCCCCGGGGGGCTCTGGGGCCAACGTCCTGACTTTC

D: .
size: many
V: TRBV7-6
J: TRBJ1-1
CDR3: CASSPRGVGLNTEAFF
DNA: TGTGCCAGCAGCCCGAGAGGGGTTGGGCTGAACACTGAAGCTTTCTTT

D: .
size: many
V: TRBV6-2/TRBV6-3
J: TRBJ1-1
CDR3: CASKNGPRNTEAFF
DNA: TGTGCCAGCAAAAATGGGCCGAGGAACACTGAAGCTTTCTTT

D: TRBD1
size: many
V: TRBV9
J: TRBJ2-2
CDR3: CASSTRDRLNTGELFF
DNA: TGTGCCAGCAGCACCCGGGACAGGCTGAACACCGGGGAGCTGTTTTTT

D: .
size: .
V: TRBV18
J: TRBJ1-6
CDR3: CASSPKQDSPLHF
DNA: TGTGCCAGCTCACCGAAACAGGACTCACCCCTCCACTTT

D: TRBD2
size: few
V: TRBV4-1
J: TRBJ2-1
CDR3: CASSRWDYQYEQFF
DNA: TGCGCCAGCAGCCGATGGGACTATCAGTATGAGCAGTTCTTC

D: TRBD1
size: few
V: TRBV6-2/TRBV6-3
J: TRBJ2-5
CDR3: CASTGQVQETQYF
DNA: TGTGCCAGCACCGGACAGGTCCAAGAGACCCAGTACTTC

D: .
size: .
V: TRBV20-1
J: TRBJ2-5
CDR3: CSAGAQIRYQETQYF
DNA: TGCAGTGCAGGGGCCCAAATCCGGTACCAAGAGACCCAGTACTTC

D: .
size: .
V: TRBV27
J: TRBJ2-7
CDR3: CASTLARRHFDEQYF
DNA: TGTGCCAGCACCCTGGCCAGGCGCCACTTTGACGAGCAGTACTTC

D: TRBD1
size: many
V: TRBV20-1
J: TRBJ2-1
CDR3: CSASRQGLYNEQFF
DNA: TGCAGTGCTAGTAGACAGGGTCTCTACAATGAGCAGTTCTTC